A selection of T cell receptor beta chains follows, all from one sample in a study of blood T cell repertoires in COVID-19. Repertoires were generated with immunoSEQ multiplex PCR, while TCRdb's copy carries only in-frame clones and drops some. The profile covers under 90,000 clones, with 80% appearing a single time and approximately 15% taken by the ten largest. The source material was peripheral blood. Receptor source: a woman of 80 years or more with active or convalescent COVID-19. Both conserved end residues are part of each CDR3. The order of the fields is clone size, J gene, D gene, V gene, CDR3 protein, CDR3 DNA. A D gene is named only where the DNA matches it firmly. Clone size, where shown, is once, few, many, or a class for clones that have expanded.

abundance: -; j_gene: TRBJ2-2; d_gene: TRBD2; v_gene: TRBV10-3; CDR3aa: CATGTSGNTGELFF; CDR3nt: TGTGCCACCGGGACTAGCGGGAACACCGGGGAGCTGTTTTTT
abundance: -; j_gene: TRBJ2-5; d_gene: TRBD2; v_gene: TRBV9; CDR3aa: CASSVQTGSSGETQYF; CDR3nt: TGTGCCAGCAGCGTCCAAACTGGGTCTAGCGGAGAGACCCAGTACTTC
abundance: few; j_gene: TRBJ2-6; d_gene: -; v_gene: TRBV10-3; CDR3aa: CATSSGSSGANVLTF; CDR3nt: TGTGCCACCTCCTCCGGGAGCTCTGGGGCCAACGTCCTGACTTTC
abundance: -; j_gene: TRBJ1-1; d_gene: -; v_gene: TRBV5-1; CDR3aa: CASSSDRLNTEAFF; CDR3nt: TGCGCCAGCAGCTCAGACAGGCTGAACACTGAAGCTTTCTTT
abundance: -; j_gene: TRBJ2-7; d_gene: -; v_gene: TRBV27; CDR3aa: CASSFSAGAIPPYEQYF; CDR3nt: TGTGCCAGCAGTTTTTCGGCAGGGGCTATCCCGCCCTACGAGCAGTACTTC
abundance: -; j_gene: TRBJ1-4; d_gene: -; v_gene: TRBV2; CDR3aa: CASSRTPATNEKLFF; CDR3nt: TGTGCCAGCTCCCGGACACCTGCAACTAATGAAAAACTGTTTTTT
abundance: -; j_gene: TRBJ1-1; d_gene: TRBD1; v_gene: TRBV6-2/TRBV6-3; CDR3aa: CASSREPGTATEAFF; CDR3nt: TGTGCCAGCAGTAGAGAACCCGGGACAGCCACTGAAGCTTTCTTT
abundance: -; j_gene: TRBJ2-2; d_gene: -; v_gene: TRBV10-3; CDR3aa: CAISEGPANTGELFF; CDR3nt: TGTGCCATCAGTGAGGGCCCCGCGAACACCGGGGAGCTGTTTTTT
abundance: -; j_gene: TRBJ1-5; d_gene: -; v_gene: TRBV1; CDR3aa: CTSCSDRDRRPCSNQPQHF; CDR3nt: TGCACCAGCTGTTCTGACCGGGACAGGCGCCCTTGCAGCAATCAGCCCCAGCATTTT
abundance: once; j_gene: TRBJ2-5; d_gene: TRBD2; v_gene: TRBV3-1/TRBV3-2; CDR3aa: CASSNSGGEETQYF; CDR3nt: TGTGCCAGCAGCAATAGCGGGGGGGAAGAGACCCAGTACTTC